This is a list of T cell receptor beta chains from one sample in a study of T cell repertoires in cytomegalovirus infection. MiXCR was run by TCRdb on the reads, yielding one entry per CDR3 protein. Of about 140,000 distinct CDR3 sequences in the sample, under 8.5% were seen once. Sample: PBMCs. These receptor sequences come from a human donor in good health (CMV status not recorded). Some clones in this sample may be carry-over from other donors' samples. CDR3s include the opening cysteine and the closing phenylalanine or tryptophan. Fields, in order: V gene, J gene, CDR3 protein.

v_call: TRBV12-3/TRBV12-4
j_call: TRBJ2-3
cdr3_aa: CASSPPRWVATSTDTQYF

v_call: TRBV12-3/TRBV12-4
j_call: TRBJ1-1
cdr3_aa: CASIITGKAFF

v_call: TRBV6-2/TRBV6-3
j_call: TRBJ2-3
cdr3_aa: CASNQPGKRAITDTQYF

v_call: TRBV20-1
j_call: TRBJ2-7
cdr3_aa: CSAPPAASGGYEQYF

v_call: TRBV7-2
j_call: TRBJ1-2
cdr3_aa: CASSSESVGGDTF

v_call: TRBV12-3/TRBV12-4
j_call: TRBJ1-1
cdr3_aa: CASSQGAGWTEAFF

v_call: TRBV5-1
j_call: TRBJ2-3
cdr3_aa: CASSLETGAGADTQYF

v_call: TRBV7-9
j_call: TRBJ2-7
cdr3_aa: CASSWTGGSYEQYF

v_call: TRBV7-2
j_call: TRBJ1-2
cdr3_aa: CASTLEGYTF

v_call: TRBV6-5
j_call: TRBJ1-2
cdr3_aa: CASSYGRLDYGYTF

v_call: TRBV15
j_call: TRBJ1-6
cdr3_aa: CATSRDQDRASYF

v_call: TRBV11-2
j_call: TRBJ2-6
cdr3_aa: CASSWGGRLSGANVLTF

v_call: TRBV28
j_call: TRBJ1-5
cdr3_aa: CASTDGGVSNQPQHF

v_call: TRBV28
j_call: TRBJ2-2
cdr3_aa: CASSKTDTGELFF

v_call: TRBV7-3
j_call: TRBJ2-5
cdr3_aa: CASSIGGYQETQYF

v_call: TRBV7-2
j_call: TRBJ2-5
cdr3_aa: CASSRDLGYIGTQYF

v_call: TRBV2
j_call: TRBJ1-4
cdr3_aa: CASSELSMGGEKLFF

v_call: TRBV23-1
j_call: TRBJ1-2
cdr3_aa: CASSQPTGVHGYTF

v_call: TRBV12-5
j_call: TRBJ1-1
cdr3_aa: CASGPLGLLNTEAFF

v_call: TRBV19
j_call: TRBJ1-1
cdr3_aa: CASSITITGTEAFF

v_call: TRBV7-9
j_call: TRBJ2-5
cdr3_aa: CASSLDYETQYF

v_call: TRBV5-4
j_call: TRBJ2-1
cdr3_aa: CASTPQRGGSGEQFF

v_call: TRBV19
j_call: TRBJ2-7
cdr3_aa: CASSGRDSVAYEQYF

v_call: TRBV28
j_call: TRBJ1-3
cdr3_aa: CASAGGLGNTIYF

v_call: TRBV14
j_call: TRBJ2-2
cdr3_aa: CASSGRENTGELFF

v_call: TRBV7-2
j_call: TRBJ1-6
cdr3_aa: CASSLRLANSPLHF